This T cell receptor (beta chain) was identified during a study of post-analysis software for immune sequencing data. Study as a whole: Relapsing-remitting, secondary progressive and progressive-relapsing courses of multiple sclerosis were included. General study results and limits: In patients, TRBV5-6, TRBV5-1 and TRBV20-1 belonged to five or six TRBV segments found more frequently than in controls. The authors found that F measure strongly co-clustered same-batch samples.

As regards this clonotype: Its antigen is unidentified.

Germline V CDR1 and CDR2: SQVTM, ANQGSEA. This CDR3 region has 12 residues. V lost 5 bases, J lost 3 bases, and 11 bases lay in between. Unique molecular identifiers had been added to the TCR beta cDNA libraries. The authors obtained approximately 540,000 cDNA molecules from roughly 1.1 to 9.2 million T cells. TCRdb ran MiXCR on the PCR reads and lists one entry per CDR3 protein. The table has around 710,000 distinct CDR3 sequences, about 43% seen once. Material for sequencing was blood. The chain employs TRBV29-1 and TRBJ2-7; weak D call: TRBD2 (5 bases). The receptor was isolated from a girl between 10 and 17 years old with multiple sclerosis. The DNA for the CDR3 is TGCAGCGTTAGTGGGAGTTGCTACGAGCAGTACTTC. Protein: CSVSGSCYEQYF.